This TCR beta chain was retrieved from a study of blood T cell repertoires in COVID-19. Study details: Sites across the United States, Italy and Spain contributed samples from acute and convalescent COVID-19.

Germline V gene sequence: CDR1 SQVTM, CDR2 ANQGSEA. The V gene end was trimmed by 8 bases and the J gene end by 8 bases; junction bases not matched to a gene: 4. The CDR3 runs 13 residues. Produced via immunoSEQ multiplex PCR; TCRdb's table is partial and in-frame only. The repertoire holds about 67,000 clones, with roughly 89% as singletons. This receptor was obtained from a woman older than 75 with acute or convalescent COVID-19. The V gene is TRBV29-1, the J gene TRBJ2-1, with 15 bases identical to TRBD2. Source material: peripheral blood. CDR3: CSTGLAGGYEQFF. CDR3 nucleotide sequence: TGCAGCACGGGACTAGCGGGAGGATATGAGCAGTTCTTC.